Presented here are 6 T cell receptor beta chains from one specimen sequenced in a study of T-cell reconstitution after alpha-beta-depleted transplantation in children. Preparing the TCRbeta library involved the use of unique molecular identifiers. TCRdb passed the PCR reads through MiXCR, listing each CDR3 protein once. The repertoire holds hundreds of thousands of distinct CDR3 sequences, with roughly 13% as singletons. The sequencing here drew on PBMCs, taken before TCRalphabeta/CD19-depleted stem cell transplant. The receptors were sampled from a girl aged 2-10 years with congenital amegakaryocytic thrombocytopenia, due to receive a stem cell transplant.

This chain links TRBV12-3 or TRBV12-4 with TRBJ2-1; possibly TRBD1 or TRBD2 for D (5 bases each). Trimming removed 3 bases at V and 3 bases at J, with 15 bases between. The CDR3 is made up of 16 amino acids. The CDR3 reads CASSLLNKRGYNEQFF. The CDR3 coding sequence is TGTGCCAGCAGTTTGTTAAACAAGAGGGGCTACAATGAGCAGTTCTTC.

In its sample, this clonotype was seen a few times. V gene TRBV10-2 combines with J gene TRBJ2-3, with 13 bases aligning to TRBD2. Germline CDR1 and CDR2: WSHSY and SAAADI. V lost 4 bases, J lost 3 bases, and 13 bases stayed unmatched. The CDR3 consists of 19 residues. The CDR3 spells CASSVPGLAGALTTDTQYF. The CDR3 region has the DNA TGCGCCAGCAGTGTTCCCGGACTAGCGGGGGCCCTAACAACAGATACGCAGTATTTT.

The table lists this clonotype with a few counts. The rearrangement links TRBV7-9 to TRBJ2-2; D might be TRBD2 (5 bases). This CDR3 contains 12 residues. V was pared by 11 bases and J by 3 bases, with 10 bases between. Germline V CDR1 and CDR2: SEHNR, FQNEAQ (reference sequence). CDR3 DNA sequence: TGTGCCTCCGGGCGGGACACCGGGGAGCTGTTTTTT. Translated: CASGRDTGELFF.

The chain is built from TRBV5-1 and TRBJ1-1, with D maybe TRBD1 (6 bases). The ends were cut back, 4 bases at V and 6 bases at J, with 16 bases in the middle. CDR3 length: 14 amino acids. Germline V gives CDR1 SGHRS, CDR2 YFSETQ. CDR3 region: CASSGTGSVSEAFF. In DNA form, the CDR3 reads TGCGCCAGCAGCGGCACAGGGTCGGTTTCTGAAGCTTTCTTT.

The genes are TRBV5-1 and TRBJ2-1; 11 bases align to TRBD2. Looked up from germline, CDR1 is SGHRS and CDR2 is YFSETQ. The CDR3 loop spans 17 amino acids. V dropped 3 bases and J dropped 2; count of bases not matched to a gene: 7. The chain's CDR3 is CASSSGLAETPYNEQFF. The CDR3 nucleotides read TGCGCCAGCAGCTCGGGACTAGCGGAGACTCCCTACAATGAGCAGTTCTTC.

This clonotype was counted only a few times. The chain couples TRBV20-1 to TRBJ2-1; possible D gene TRBD2, 5 bases. V dropped 8 bases and J dropped 7 bases, with 12 bases sitting between them. The germline V gene has CDR1 DFQATT and CDR2 SNEGSKA (reference sequence). The CDR3 contains 11 residues. CDR3 residues: CSTLVANEQFF. Written as DNA, the CDR3 is TGCAGTACTCTGGTAGCGAATGAGCAGTTCTTC.